This section outlines one T cell receptor (beta chain) sequence together with its context. The source of the sample is a study of T cell changes during pregnancy in multiple sclerosis. Germline values: CDR1 SGHNT, CDR2 YENEEA. Trimming cost V 5 bases and J 7 bases, with 8 bases left between them. The CDR3 contains 12 residues. The data were produced by immunoSEQ multiplex PCR, yet TCRdb's version contains in-frame clones alone and is incomplete. The top ten clones hold almost 6.5% of a sample with approximately 50,000 clones, about 90% of them seen once. The clonotype comes from a female donor in good health, enrolled as a control in a pregnancy study. The material was peripheral blood, obtained in the third trimester of pregnancy. The chain links TRBV11-3 to TRBJ2-2; TRBD2 is a possible D gene (5 bases). CDR3 sequence reads: CASSRGGGELFF. The CDR3 bases are TGTGCCAGCAGCCGGGGTGGCGGGGAGCTGTTTTTT.